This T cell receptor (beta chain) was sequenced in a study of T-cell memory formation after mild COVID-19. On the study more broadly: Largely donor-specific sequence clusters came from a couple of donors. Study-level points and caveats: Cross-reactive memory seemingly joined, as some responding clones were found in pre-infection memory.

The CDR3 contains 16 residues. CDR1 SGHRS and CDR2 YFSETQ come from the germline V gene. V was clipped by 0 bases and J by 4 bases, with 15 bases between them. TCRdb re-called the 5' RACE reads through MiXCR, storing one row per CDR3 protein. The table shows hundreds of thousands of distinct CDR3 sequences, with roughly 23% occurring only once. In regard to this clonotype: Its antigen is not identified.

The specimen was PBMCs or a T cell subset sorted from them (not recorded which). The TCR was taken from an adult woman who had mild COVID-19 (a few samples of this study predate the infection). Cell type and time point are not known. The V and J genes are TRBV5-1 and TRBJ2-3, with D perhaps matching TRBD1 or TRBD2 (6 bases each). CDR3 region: CASSLDPWGAADTQYF. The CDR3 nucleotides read TGCGCCAGCAGCTTGGATCCGTGGGGGGCCGCAGATACGCAGTATTTT.